The present T cell receptor (beta chain) was sequenced within a study of blood T cell repertoires in COVID-19. At the level of the study: From the United States, Italy and Spain came samples of acute and convalescent COVID-19. Sample material is recorded as cDNA or gDNA derived from T cells, B-cell-depleted T cells, or PBMCs.

The CDR3 loop spans 15 amino acids. Germline CDR1 reads SGHNT; CDR2 reads YYREEE (reference sequence). V trimming: 4 bases; J trimming: 3 bases; junction bases outside the gene matches: 6. Authors' methods: How many nucleated cells were present was estimated from reference gene primer amplification. Sequencing was performed with immunoSEQ multiplex PCR; in TCRdb, only in-frame clones are kept and a portion is missing. V and J calls and clone size follow that table, whereas D and trimming were derived from the DNA. The table includes 250,000 or so clones, just over 85% detected once. Material: peripheral blood. This chain connects TRBV5-4 to TRBJ1-3; TRBD1 agrees at 8 bases. The clonotype originates from an elderly man with acute or convalescent COVID-19. The CDR3 protein is CASSLTGTGGNTIYF. The CDR3 DNA is TGTGCCAGCAGCCTGACCGGGACAGGTGGAAACACCATATATTTT.